The TCR beta chain under discussion was sequenced for a study of identical twins. TCRdb re-called the 5' RACE reads with MiXCR, one entry per CDR3 protein. In the table there are about 200,000 distinct CDR3 sequences, 9.4% of which are singletons. Material for sequencing was memory (CD45RO+) T cells sorted from blood. The receptor was isolated from a woman aged 18-35 years in good health.

For the CDR3, the DNA is TGTGCCAGCAGCTTTCACGGGAGAGAGACCCAGTACTTC. Its translation is CASSFHGRETQYF. The chain combines TRBV7-9 with TRBJ2-5, with D perhaps TRBD2 (6 bases). Germline-derived CDR1 and CDR2 are SEHNR and FQNEAQ (reference sequence). The CDR3 runs to 13 residues. V lost 3 bases, J lost 4 bases, and 9 bases lay in between.